This TCR beta chain was found in a study of T cell responses to AZD1222 COVID-19 vaccine. Points from the study as a whole: Samples come after the peak T cell response, not at day 14.

Between the trimmed V and J ends, which lost 0 bases and 0 bases, there was a span of 5 bases. The CDR3 extends over 14 amino acids. The germline V gene encodes CDR1 LGHNA and CDR2 YSLEER. The method was immunoSEQ multiplex PCR; TCRdb's version includes in-frame clones alone and lacks a portion of them. The sample consists of under 70,000 clones, 65% to 80% of them appearing once. Comments on this clone: What it recognizes is unknown.

This specimen was peripheral blood, taken on day 0 of AZD1222 vaccination. The chain carries TRBV4-3 and TRBJ1-2; D not resolved. This sequence originates from an adult in good health. The CDR3 reads CASSQDKANYGYTF. CDR3 coding DNA: TGCGCCAGCAGCCAAGATAAGGCTAACTATGGCTACACCTTC.